This is a list of T cell receptor beta chains from one sample in a study of cytomegalovirus exposure and HLA in healthy donors. The method was immunoSEQ multiplex PCR; TCRdb's version includes in-frame clones alone and lacks a portion of them. The table lists some 170,000 clones, around 79% of them singletons. The specimen sequenced was PBMCs. Receptors originate from a man aged 35 to 55 in good health and CMV-seropositive. CDR3s include the opening cysteine and the closing phenylalanine or tryptophan. Each record gives: V gene, J gene, D gene, CDR3 protein. A D gene is named only where the DNA matches it firmly.

V gene: TRBV5-1; J gene: TRBJ2-1; D gene: NA; CDR3 protein: CASSLVSGSYNEQFF
V gene: TRBV11-3; J gene: TRBJ2-7; D gene: TRBD1; CDR3 protein: CASSRGQGMYEQYF
V gene: TRBV5-1; J gene: TRBJ1-5; D gene: NA; CDR3 protein: CASSLGDRTGGNQPQHF
V gene: TRBV29-1; J gene: TRBJ1-1; D gene: NA; CDR3 protein: CSVVRGGNTEAFF
V gene: TRBV9; J gene: TRBJ1-2; D gene: TRBD1; CDR3 protein: CASSVAATGGDGYTF
V gene: TRBV12-5; J gene: TRBJ2-4; D gene: TRBD2; CDR3 protein: CASGSGTSGTKNIQYF
V gene: TRBV11-3; J gene: TRBJ1-1; D gene: TRBD1; CDR3 protein: CASSSGQGADTEAFF
V gene: TRBV5-1; J gene: NA; D gene: TRBD1; CDR3 protein: CASSLHLPGTGSSYEQYF
V gene: TRBV10-2; J gene: TRBJ1-5; D gene: NA; CDR3 protein: CASSGTVSNQPQHF
V gene: TRBV5-8; J gene: TRBJ1-4; D gene: NA; CDR3 protein: CASSLGRGNEKLFF
V gene: TRBV7-9; J gene: TRBJ1-2; D gene: NA; CDR3 protein: CASSTRPGSANYGYTF